This TCR beta chain was recovered during a study of blood T cell repertoires in COVID-19. On the study more broadly: The United States, Italy and Spain were the sources of the acute and convalescent COVID-19 samples. The cDNA or gDNA used as material had been derived from T cells, B-cell-depleted T cells, or PBMCs.

Germline lookup yields CDR1 SGHVS and CDR2 FQNEAQ. V gave up 0 bases and J gave up 4 bases, with 9 bases separating them. This CDR3 spans 14 amino acids. As processed by the authors: Estimates of nucleated cell counts were drawn from the amplification of reference gene primers. Assay used: immunoSEQ multiplex PCR; TCRdb lists only in-frame clones, some missing. The V and J calls and clone size are taken from that table; D and trimming were inferred from the DNA. The repertoire has tens of thousands of clones, around 85% of them found once; the top ten carry less than 20%. The chain is built from TRBV7-8 and TRBJ1-1; a possible D gene is TRBD1 (5 bases). The receptor was isolated from a human donor in a cohort sampled during active COVID-19. The material sequenced was peripheral blood. CDR3 region: CASSLAQGGTEAFF. The DNA of the CDR3 is TGTGCCAGCAGCTTAGCGCAGGGCGGCACTGAAGCTTTCTTT. Full variable domain (remainder filled in from reference TRBV7-8 and TRBJ1-1): GAGVSQSPRYKVAKRGQDVALRCDPISGHVSLFWYQQALGQGPEFLTYFQNEAQLDKSGLPSDRFFAERPEGSVSTLKIQRTQQEDSAVYLCASSLAQGGTEAFFGQGTRLTVV.